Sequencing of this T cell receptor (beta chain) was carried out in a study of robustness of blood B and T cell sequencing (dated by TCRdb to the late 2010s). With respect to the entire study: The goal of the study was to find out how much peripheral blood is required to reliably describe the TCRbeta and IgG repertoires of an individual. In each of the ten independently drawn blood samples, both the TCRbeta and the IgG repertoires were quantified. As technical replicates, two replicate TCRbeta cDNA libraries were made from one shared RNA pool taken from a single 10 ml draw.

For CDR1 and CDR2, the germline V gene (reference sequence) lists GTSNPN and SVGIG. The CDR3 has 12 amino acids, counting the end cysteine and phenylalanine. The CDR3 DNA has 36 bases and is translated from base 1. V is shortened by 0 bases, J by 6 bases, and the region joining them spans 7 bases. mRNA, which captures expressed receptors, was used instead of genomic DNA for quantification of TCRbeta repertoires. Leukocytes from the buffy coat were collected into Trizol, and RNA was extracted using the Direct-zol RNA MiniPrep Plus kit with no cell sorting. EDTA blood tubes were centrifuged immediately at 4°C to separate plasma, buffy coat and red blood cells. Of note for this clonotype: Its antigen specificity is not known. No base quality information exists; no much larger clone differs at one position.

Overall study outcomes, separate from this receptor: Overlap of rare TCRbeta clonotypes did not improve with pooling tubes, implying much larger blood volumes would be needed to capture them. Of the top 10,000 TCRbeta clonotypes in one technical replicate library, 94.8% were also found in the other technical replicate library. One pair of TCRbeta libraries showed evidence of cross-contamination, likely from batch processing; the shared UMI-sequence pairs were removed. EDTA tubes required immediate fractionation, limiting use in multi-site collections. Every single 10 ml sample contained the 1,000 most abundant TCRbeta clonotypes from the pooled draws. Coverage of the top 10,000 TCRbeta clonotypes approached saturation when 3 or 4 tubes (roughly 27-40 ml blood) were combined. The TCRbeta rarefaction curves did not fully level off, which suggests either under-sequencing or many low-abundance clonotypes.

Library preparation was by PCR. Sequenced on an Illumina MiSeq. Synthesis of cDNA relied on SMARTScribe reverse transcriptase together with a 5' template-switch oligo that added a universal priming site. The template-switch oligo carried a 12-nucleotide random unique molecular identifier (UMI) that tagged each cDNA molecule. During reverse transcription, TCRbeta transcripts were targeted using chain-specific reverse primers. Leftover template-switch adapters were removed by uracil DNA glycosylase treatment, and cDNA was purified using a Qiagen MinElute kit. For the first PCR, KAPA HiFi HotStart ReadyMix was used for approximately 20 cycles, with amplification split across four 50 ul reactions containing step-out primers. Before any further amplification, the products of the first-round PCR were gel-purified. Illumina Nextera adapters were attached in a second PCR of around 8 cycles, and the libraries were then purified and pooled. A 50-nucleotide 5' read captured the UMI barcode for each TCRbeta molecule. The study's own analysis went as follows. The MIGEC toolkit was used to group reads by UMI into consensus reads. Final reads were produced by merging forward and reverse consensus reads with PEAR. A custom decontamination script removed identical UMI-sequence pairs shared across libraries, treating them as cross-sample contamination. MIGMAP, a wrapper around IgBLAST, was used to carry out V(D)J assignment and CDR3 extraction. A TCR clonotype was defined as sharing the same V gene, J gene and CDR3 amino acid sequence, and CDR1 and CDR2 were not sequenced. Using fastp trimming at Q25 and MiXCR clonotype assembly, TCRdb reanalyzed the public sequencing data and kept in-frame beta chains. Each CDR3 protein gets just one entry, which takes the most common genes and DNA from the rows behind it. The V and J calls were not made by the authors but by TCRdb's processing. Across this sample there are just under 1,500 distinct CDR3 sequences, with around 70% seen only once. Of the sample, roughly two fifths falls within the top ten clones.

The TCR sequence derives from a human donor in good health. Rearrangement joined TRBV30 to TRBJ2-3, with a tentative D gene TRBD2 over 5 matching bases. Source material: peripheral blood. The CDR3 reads CAWSVLGDTQYF. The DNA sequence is TGTGCCTGGAGTGTACTAGGTGATACGCAGTATTTT.